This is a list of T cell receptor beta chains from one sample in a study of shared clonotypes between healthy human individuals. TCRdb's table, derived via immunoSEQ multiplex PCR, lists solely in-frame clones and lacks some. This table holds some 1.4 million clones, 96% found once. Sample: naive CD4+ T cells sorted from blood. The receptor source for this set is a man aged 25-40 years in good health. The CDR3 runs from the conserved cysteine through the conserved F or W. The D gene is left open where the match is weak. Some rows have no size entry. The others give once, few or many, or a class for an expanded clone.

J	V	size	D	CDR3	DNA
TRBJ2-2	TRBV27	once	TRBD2	CASSFLAGVITGELFF	TGTGCCAGCAGTTTCCTAGCGGGGGTCATCACCGGGGAGCTGTTTTTT
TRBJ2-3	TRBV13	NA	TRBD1	CASSFDRGLTDTQYF	TGTGCCAGCAGCTTCGACAGGGGGTTAACAGATACGCAGTATTTT
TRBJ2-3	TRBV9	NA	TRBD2	CASSPGLAVNTDTQYF	TGTGCCAGCAGCCCAGGACTAGCGGTTAACACAGATACGCAGTATTTT
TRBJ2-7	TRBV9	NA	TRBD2	CASSVLPRTSGSYEQYF	TGTGCCAGCAGCGTCTTACCTCGGACTAGCGGGAGTTACGAGCAGTACTTC
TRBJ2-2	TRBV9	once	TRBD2	CASSVGLAGTGELFF	TGTGCCAGCAGCGTGGGTCTAGCGGGGACCGGGGAGCTGTTTTTT
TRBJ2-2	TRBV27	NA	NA	CASSPPRKRTGELFF	TGTGCCAGCAGTCCCCCCAGGAAGAGAACCGGGGAGCTGTTTTTT
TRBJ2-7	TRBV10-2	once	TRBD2	CASSEYPGLASYEQYF	TGCGCCAGCAGTGAATATCCGGGACTAGCATCCTACGAGCAGTACTTC
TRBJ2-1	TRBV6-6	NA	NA	CASSYSTGPVKFF	TGTGCCAGCAGTTACTCTACCGGGCCCGTCAAGTTCTTC
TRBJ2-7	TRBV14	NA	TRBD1	CASTMGTGNYEQYF	TGTGCCAGCACCATGGGGACAGGGAACTACGAGCAGTACTTC
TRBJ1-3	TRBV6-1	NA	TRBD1	CASRDYDRAGNTIYF	TGTGCCAGCAGGGACTACGACAGGGCTGGAAACACCATATATTTT
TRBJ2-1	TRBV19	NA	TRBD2	CASSKYQTSGGNEQFF	TGTGCCAGTAGTAAGTACCAGACTAGCGGAGGAAATGAGCAGTTCTTC
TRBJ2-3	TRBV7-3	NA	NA	CASSLAGQTDTQYF	TGTGCCAGCAGCTTAGCGGGCCAAACAGATACGCAGTATTTT
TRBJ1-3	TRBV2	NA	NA	CASRADSSGNTIYF	TGTGCCAGCAGGGCGGACAGCTCTGGAAACACCATATATTTT
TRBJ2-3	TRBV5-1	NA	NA	CASSLSGRDTQYF	TGCGCCAGCAGCTTGTCGGGCAGAGATACGCAGTATTTT
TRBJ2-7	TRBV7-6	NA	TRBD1	CASSSNPGQGNYEQYF	TGTGCCAGCAGCTCAAATCCGGGACAGGGTAACTACGAGCAGTACTTC
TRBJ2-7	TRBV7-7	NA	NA	CASSLSYGGEQYF	TGTGCTAGCAGCTTATCTTATGGGGGCGAGCAGTACTTC
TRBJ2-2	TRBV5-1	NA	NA	CASSLGQLNTGELFF	TGCGCCAGCAGCTTGGGACAGCTGAACACCGGGGAGCTGTTTTTT
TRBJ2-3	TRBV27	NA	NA	CASSLNPVRTDTQYF	TGTGCCAGCAGTCTAAACCCTGTTCGGACAGATACGCAGTATTTT
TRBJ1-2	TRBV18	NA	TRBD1	CASSANRGQGITNYGYTF	TGTGCCAGCTCTGCAAATCGAGGACAGGGGATTACTAACTATGGCTACACCTTC
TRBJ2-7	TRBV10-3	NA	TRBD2	CAISETPGLVREQYF	TGTGCCATCAGTGAGACTCCGGGACTAGTTCGCGAGCAGTACTTC